These 16 T cell receptor beta chains were sequenced from one sample in a study of cytomegalovirus exposure and HLA in healthy donors. Vbeta (60) and Jbeta (13) primers were used in the PCR. Generated by immunoSEQ multiplex PCR, the TCRdb table keeps only in-frame clones and is missing some. The sample holds some 70,000 clones; around 76% are singletons and the top ten take 6.3%. The material sequenced was PBMCs. These receptors originate from a man aged 50 to 60 in good health and CMV-seronegative.

The chain is built from TRBV28 and TRBJ2-1; maybe TRBD2 (6 bases). The length of the CDR3 is 14 residues. The V end was cut by 4 bases, the J end by 4 bases, with 11 bases between. Germline lookup yields CDR1 MDHEN and CDR2 SYDVKM. The CDR3, as DNA: TGTGCCAGCAGTTCCGGGACTGGTTACAATGAGCAGTTCTTC. This gives the protein CASSSGTGYNEQFF. Variable domain in full (rest from reference TRBV28 and TRBJ2-1): DVKVTQSSRYLVKRTGEKVFLECVQDMDHENMFWYRQDPGLGLRLIYFSYDVKMKEKGDIPEGYSVSREKKERFSLILESASTNQTSMYLCASSSGTGYNEQFFGPGTRLTVL.

V is TRBV19 and J is TRBJ1-1; D may be TRBD1 (6 bases). Trimming left V 4 bases short and J 0 bases short, with 12 bases between. Germline lookup yields CDR1 LNHDA and CDR2 SQIVND (reference sequence). This CDR3 is 15 amino acids long. CDR3 DNA sequence: TGTGCCAGTAGTAGCTTGGACAGTTTGAACACTGAAGCTTTCTTT. It translates to CASSSLDSLNTEAFF.

This clone was counted between two and nine times. The rearrangement links TRBV29-1 to TRBJ1-1; D unresolved. The CDR3 is 17 amino acids. Germline V CDR1 and CDR2: SQVTM, ANQGSEA. Trimming shortened V by 0 bases and J by 1 base, and 18 bases separated the two germline ends. CDR3 region: CSVEELTAGQKNTEAFF. CDR3 in DNA: TGCAGCGTTGAAGAATTAACGGCAGGTCAAAAGAACACTGAAGCTTTCTTT.

The chain joins TRBV9 to TRBJ2-3, with D unresolved. Per germline, CDR1 SGDLS and CDR2 YYNGEE. CDR3 length equals 13 residues. Trimming pared 3 bases from V and 4 bases from J, leaving 9 bases between. The DNA for the CDR3 is TGTGCCAGCAGCGCTGGTTCGGCAGATACGCAGTATTTT. Its translation is CASSAGSADTQYF.

The chain recombines TRBV5-6 with TRBJ2-1; D is undetermined. Between the trimmed V and J ends, which lost 2 bases and 6 bases, there was a span of 21 bases. Germline values: CDR1 SGHDT, CDR2 YYEEEE. This CDR3 is 17 amino acids long. The CDR3 loop reads CASSLEYSLPRSNEQFF. In DNA form, the CDR3 reads TGTGCCAGCAGCTTAGAATATAGCCTCCCCAGATCCAATGAGCAGTTCTTC.

This clone was recorded only once. The chain carries TRBV6-1 and TRBJ2-6; D perhaps matches TRBD1 (6 bases). This CDR3 is built from 14 residues. Germline CDR1 is MNHNS and CDR2 is SASEGT. Trimming cost V 6 bases and J 2 bases, with 8 bases left between them. CDR3 amino acids: CASRQGPGANVLTF. In nucleotides, the CDR3 is TGTGCCAGCAGACAGGGACCTGGGGCCAACGTCCTGACTTTC.

The count of this clone is one. The V gene is TRBV18, the J gene TRBJ2-3; TRBD1 aligns across 9 bases. The CDR3 runs to 14 residues. V was clipped by 6 bases and J by 8 bases; unmatched bases: 9. From germline, CDR1 is KGHSH and CDR2 LQKENI. CDR3 bases: TGTGCCAGCTCCTCGGGACAGGGACCTCCTACGCAGTATTTT. As protein: CASSSGQGPPTQYF.

The chain combines TRBV7-2 with TRBJ2-1; D gene uncertain. The CDR3 totals 14 residues. The V gene's germline CDR1 is SGHTA and CDR2 FQGNSA. V was trimmed by 7 bases and J by 6 bases, leaving 16 bases between them. CDR3 nucleotides: TGTGCCAGCAACCACGGCCTAGTTTCCAATGAGCAGTTCTTC. This translates into CASNHGLVSNEQFF.

The chain is built from TRBV6-5 and TRBJ1-2; D is ambiguous. Germline V gene lookup returns CDR1 MNHEY and CDR2 SVGAGI. The CDR3 loop spans 13 amino acids. V gave up 6 bases and J gave up 8 bases, with 16 bases separating them. CDR3 amino acids: CASSPGSSGGYTF. CDR3 coding DNA: TGTGCCAGCAGCCCGGGAAGCAGCGGCGGCTACACCTTC.

This clone was picked up a small number of times. This chain links TRBV6-1 with TRBJ1-4, with TRBD1 identical over 8 bases. Germline values: CDR1 MNHNS, CDR2 SASEGT. J gave up 7 bases and V 5 bases, and 9 bases lay outside the gene matches. The CDR3 runs to 15 residues. The CDR3 reads CASSPQTGAGEKLFF. In DNA, the CDR3 is TGTGCCAGCAGTCCACAGACAGGGGCGGGTGAAAAACTGTTTTTT.

This rearrangement joins TRBV4-3 to TRBJ1-5; 9 bases map to TRBD1. CDR1 and CDR2 (germline): LGHNA, YSLEER. J lost 7 bases, V lost 2 bases, and 9 bases had no gene match. The CDR3 sequence is 16 residues long. CDR3 DNA: TGCGCCAGCAGCCAACTTCGGGACAGGGAAGAACAGCCCCAGCATTTT. Translated: CASSQLRDREEQPQHF.

This sequence joins TRBV9 and TRBJ2-1; 12 bases are a match to TRBD2. The CDR3 is 18 residues long. Germline V lookup: CDR1 SGDLS, CDR2 YYNGEE. The V gene end was trimmed by 3 bases and the J gene end by 5 bases; junction bases not matched to a gene: 12. The CDR3 DNA reads TGTGCCAGCAGCGCCCGGCTAGCGGGGGGGTCTAGACACAATGAGCAGTTCTTC. Protein sequence: CASSARLAGGSRHNEQFF.

The gene calls are TRBV4-1 and TRBJ1-1; D gene uncertain. Germline CDR1 and CDR2: MGHRA and YSYEKL. This CDR3 comprises 14 residues. Trimming shortened V by 0 bases and J by 0 bases, and 5 bases separated the two germline ends. The CDR3 is CASSQDRLNTEAFF. For the CDR3, the DNA is TGCGCCAGCAGCCAAGATCGTTTGAACACTGAAGCTTTCTTT.

V gene TRBV30 combines with J gene TRBJ1-1, with 11 bases fitting TRBD1. V gave up 7 bases and J gave up 3 bases; unmatched junction bases: 4. Germline CDR1 and CDR2: GTSNPN and SVGIG (reference sequence). The CDR3 has 13 residues. The CDR3 DNA follows: TGTGCCTCCGGGACAGGGGGTTACACTGAAGCTTTCTTT. Translation gives CASGTGGYTEAFF.

V and J are TRBV7-9 and TRBJ1-5; 7 nucleotides align to TRBD1. V was clipped by 4 bases and J by 4 bases; unmatched bases: 7. Germline-derived CDR1 and CDR2 are SEHNR and FQNEAQ (reference sequence). The CDR3 has 15 residues. The CDR3 loop is CASSSDRERNQPQHF. In DNA, the CDR3 is TGTGCCAGCAGCTCCGACAGGGAAAGGAATCAGCCCCAGCATTTT.

V is TRBV19 and J is TRBJ1-5; D gene ambiguous. CDR3 length: 13 amino acids. Germline CDR1 LNHDA, CDR2 SQIVND (reference sequence). Trimming shortened V by 3 bases and J by 4 bases, and 7 bases separated the two germline ends. Here the CDR3 DNA reads TGTGCCAGTAGTATCCGTTTGAATCAGCCCCAGCATTTT. Protein: CASSIRLNQPQHF.